These 4 T cell receptor beta chains were sequenced from one sample in a study of neurological immune-mediated disorders. A single record per CDR3 protein comes from TCRdb applying MiXCR to the 5' RACE reads. The sample lists 75,000 to 95,000 distinct CDR3 sequences, approximately 17% occurring once. Sequencing used PBMCs. These receptor sequences come from a middle-aged woman in good health.

This clonotype was recorded at least ten times. The chain employs TRBV6-4 and TRBJ2-1; the match to TRBD2 covers 9 bases. Germline V lookup: CDR1 MRHNA, CDR2 SNTAGT. CDR3 length equals 15 residues. The ends lost 0 bases at V and 5 bases at J; junction bases unmatched: 2. The CDR3 DNA follows: TGTGCCAGCAGTGACTCAGGGACTAGCAACAATGAGCAGTTCTTC. Encoded protein: CASSDSGTSNNEQFF.

This clonotype was seen repeatedly, ten times or more. The chain uses TRBV7-2 and TRBJ2-5; 11 bases agree with TRBD2. The J segment lost 5 bases and the V segment lost 4 bases, leaving 9 bases of the junction unmatched. Looked up from germline, CDR1 is SGHTA and CDR2 is FQGNSA. CDR3 length: 16 residues. CDR3 protein: CASSSNLAGGPETQYF. CDR3 nucleotides: TGTGCCAGCAGCTCGAACTTAGCGGGGGGGCCGGAGACCCAGTACTTC.

About this clonotype: One end of the junction does not line up with germline, which may come from a read error. The chain carries TRBV27 and TRBJ1-6; D remains unclear. Germline V gene lookup returns CDR1 MNHEY and CDR2 SMNVEV (reference sequence). This CDR3 contains 13 residues. CDR3 region: CASSLSHTSPLHF. CDR3 DNA sequence: TGTGCCAGCAGTTTATCGCATACTTCACCCCTTCACTTT.

Many counts were recorded for this clonotype. The genes are TRBV5-1 and TRBJ2-7; 7 bases align to TRBD2. Germline lookup yields CDR1 SGHRS and CDR2 YFSETQ. This CDR3 has 15 amino acids. With 4 bases clipped from V and 2 bases from J, the junction kept 9 bases outside the gene matches. CDR3 DNA sequence: TGCGCCAGCAGCCCTGGACTAGTACCGGCCTACGAGCAGTACTTC. This encodes CASSPGLVPAYEQYF.